This T cell receptor (beta chain) was documented in a study of blood T cell repertoires in COVID-19. Study summary: COVID-19 samples collected from the United States, Italy and Spain covered acute and convalescent phases.

The repertoire was sequenced with immunoSEQ multiplex PCR; TCRdb's copy has only in-frame clones and lacks some. The data contain around 210,000 clones, about 82% of them singletons. Germline CDR1 LNHDA, CDR2 SQIVND (reference sequence). This CDR3 region has 14 residues. Trimming removed 9 bases from V and 2 bases from J, with 14 bases in between. The table lists this clone with a few counts. V usage is TRBV19 and J usage is TRBJ2-1, with no clear D. The receptor was derived from a man aged 55 to 70 with COVID-19, enrolled during active disease. The sample taken for sequencing was peripheral blood. This CDR3 reads CASRDRVTYNEQFF. The CDR3 DNA is TGTGCCAGCAGAGACCGGGTCACCTACAATGAGCAGTTCTTC. Supplemented by reference TRBV19 and TRBJ2-1, the full variable domain reads DGGITQSPKYLFRKEGQNVTLSCEQNLNHDAMYWYRQDPGQGLRLIYYSQIVNDFQKGDIAEGYSVSREKKESFPLTVTSAQKNPTAFYLCASRDRVTYNEQFFGPGTRLTVL.